These 16 T cell receptor beta chains originate from one sample sequenced in a study of identical twins (dated by TCRdb to 2016 to 2017). The library was produced with 5' RACE. TCRdb names Illumina HiSeq 2000 as the instrument used. TCRdb applied fastp at Q25 and MiXCR to the public reads, then kept only in-frame beta chains. Every entry covers one CDR3 protein and lists the most common genes and DNA from its rows. The sample contains 450,000 to 600,000 distinct CDR3 sequences, approximately 20% of them found a single time. Of the sample, approximately 0.48% falls within the top ten clones. The data also belong to a second study, concerning yellow fever vaccine responses in identical twins.

The sequenced sample was CD4+ T cells sorted from blood. These receptors all come from a woman aged 18-29 years in good health.

This chain uses TRBV20-1 with TRBJ2-3; D is uncertain. Trimming shortened V by 3 bases and J by 2 bases, and 9 bases separated the two germline ends. In germline, CDR1 is DFQATT, CDR2 SNEGSKA (reference sequence). The CDR3 runs to 13 residues. The CDR3 DNA sequence: TGCAGTGCTAGGTCCGTCGACACAGATACGCAGTATTTT. Translated, it gives CSARSVDTDTQYF.

The chain carries TRBV24-1 and TRBJ2-1; TRBD2 agrees at 12 bases. The CDR3 covers 17 residues. V lost 4 bases, J lost 2 bases, and 5 bases stayed unmatched. Germline assignment: CDR1 KGHDR and CDR2 SFDVKD. The CDR3 DNA reads as TGTGCCACCAGTGAGGCTAGCGGGGGGGCCACCTACAATGAGCAGTTCTTC. Residues: CATSEASGGATYNEQFF.

The sample holds one count of this clonotype. CDR3 bases: TGTGCCATCAAAGCCGGACAGTTTGGCACTGAAGCTTTCTTT. Residues: CAIKAGQFGTEAFF. V gene TRBV10-3 combines with J gene TRBJ1-1; TRBD1 is a possible D gene (6 bases). This CDR3 spans 14 amino acids. Germline CDR1 ENHRY, CDR2 SYGVKD. Trimming cost V 7 bases and J 4 bases, with 16 bases left between them.

The chain is built from TRBV10-2 and TRBJ2-4; either TRBD1 or TRBD2 may supply D (5 bases each). This CDR3 has 12 residues. Germline CDR1 is WSHSY and CDR2 is SAAADI. V shed 8 bases and J shed 2 bases, with 7 bases lying between them. DNA for the CDR3: TGCGCCAGCGGGGGATCCAAAAACATTCAGTACTTC. Encoded protein: CASGGSKNIQYF.

This clonotype appeared a few times. The chain uses TRBV19 and TRBJ2-1; D not resolved. The V gene's germline CDR1 is LNHDA and CDR2 SQIVND (reference sequence). V was trimmed by 5 bases and J by 10 bases, leaving 15 bases between them. The CDR3 has 13 residues. CDR3 coding DNA: TGTGCCAGTAGTGTGGAAAGAGATAGGGAGCAGTTCTTC. Its translation is CASSVERDREQFF. Supplemented by reference TRBV19 and TRBJ2-1, the full variable domain reads DGGITQSPKYLFRKEGQNVTLSCEQNLNHDAMYWYRQDPGQGLRLIYYSQIVNDFQKGDIAEGYSVSREKKESFPLTVTSAQKNPTAFYLCASSVERDREQFFGPGTRLTVL.

This chain joins TRBV5-8 and TRBJ2-6; weak D call: TRBD2 (5 bases). The CDR3 totals 16 residues. Germline V gene lookup returns CDR1 SGHTS and CDR2 YDEGEE. V gave up 1 base and J gave up 0 bases, with 8 bases separating them. The CDR3 is CASSLKRSSGANVLTF. CDR3 sequence (DNA): TGTGCCAGCAGCTTGAAGCGGAGCTCTGGGGCCAACGTCCTGACTTTC.

The rearrangement uses TRBV5-6 and TRBJ1-2, with D hard to call. The CDR3 is 14 residues long. Germline CDR1 and CDR2: SGHDT and YYEEEE. V was pared by 4 bases and J by 4 bases, with 14 bases between. The CDR3 loop is CASSPGLLCYGYTF. In DNA, the CDR3 is TGTGCCAGCAGCCCCGGGCTCCTCTGCTATGGCTACACCTTC.

The table lists this clonotype with a few counts. CDR3 sequence (DNA): TGCGCCAGCGCTAGACTAGCGGTAAACACCGGGGAGCTGTTTTTT. It codes for CASARLAVNTGELFF. This chain links TRBV5-1 with TRBJ2-2; 9 bases line up with TRBD2. The junction had 6 bases not matched to a gene; V was cut back by 7 bases and J by 2 bases. Germline V CDR1 and CDR2: SGHRS, YFSETQ. This CDR3 comprises 15 residues.

The V gene is TRBV6-5, the J gene TRBJ2-3; D is ambiguous. With 2 bases removed from V and 3 bases from J, the gap between germline ends came to 6 bases. The CDR3 has 13 residues. Germline CDR1 is MNHEY and CDR2 is SVGAGI. CDR3 sequence (DNA): TGTGCCAGCAGTTACGGCCAAACAGATACGCAGTATTTT. Encoded protein: CASSYGQTDTQYF.

The chain carries TRBV10-3 and TRBJ1-5, with unresolved D. The CDR3 spans 14 residues. Germline CDR1 is ENHRY and CDR2 is SYGVKD. The V gene lost 2 bases and the J gene lost 0 bases, with 5 bases spanning the gap. DNA of the CDR3: TGTGCCATCAGTGAGGGCTATAGCAATCAGCCCCAGCATTTT. Translation: CAISEGYSNQPQHF.

This clonotype was found a few times. The chain carries TRBV20-1 and TRBJ2-1; D is undetermined. Trimming removed 0 bases at V and 7 bases at J, with 10 bases between. The CDR3 covers 13 residues. Germline CDR1 reads DFQATT; CDR2 reads SNEGSKA (reference sequence). Here the CDR3 reads CSARDPRINEQFF. As DNA, the CDR3 is TGCAGTGCTAGAGATCCCCGGATTAATGAGCAGTTCTTC.

The CDR3 nucleotides are TGTGCCAGCAGCTGGGGACTAGCGACCTACAATGAGCAGTTCTTC. Encoded protein: CASSWGLATYNEQFF. The rearrangement uses TRBV7-3 and TRBJ2-1; 10 bases fit TRBD2. Germline V gene lookup returns CDR1 SGHTA and CDR2 FQGTGA. This CDR3 is built from 15 residues. V gave up 4 bases and J gave up 2 bases; unmatched junction bases: 2.

This clonotype was counted between two and nine times. The chain couples TRBV27 to TRBJ2-1; 12 nucleotides agree with TRBD2. This CDR3 region has 15 residues. V shed 6 bases and J 2 bases; nucleotides not matched to a gene: 2. Germline V gives CDR1 MNHEY, CDR2 SMNVEV (reference sequence). The CDR3 DNA follows: TGTGCCAGCAGATGGACTAGCGGGGCCTACAATGAGCAGTTCTTC. As protein: CASRWTSGAYNEQFF.

This chain connects TRBV3-1 to TRBJ2-1, with D tentatively TRBD1 (5 bases). The germline CDR1 and CDR2 sequences are LGHDT and YNNKEL (reference sequence). The CDR3 is 15 residues long. Trimming took off 2 bases at V and 1 base at J, with 9 bases between the two ends. CDR3 sequence: CASSQQAGSYNEQFF. CDR3 sequence (DNA): TGTGCCAGCAGCCAACAGGCAGGGTCCTACAATGAGCAGTTCTTC.

This clonotype was detected many times. CDR3 DNA: TGTGCCAGCGCGTGGGTCGGGCCCACAGATACGCAGTATTTT. Protein sequence: CASAWVGPTDTQYF. The V call is TRBV7-6, the J call TRBJ2-3; D is uncertain. The CDR3 is 14 residues long. CDR1 is SGHVS, CDR2 FNYEAQ, per germline. The ends were cut back, 8 bases at V and 2 bases at J, with 14 bases in the middle.

V usage is TRBV7-9 and J usage is TRBJ1-1, with TRBD1 identical over 9 bases. This CDR3 has 17 amino acids. The V gene end was trimmed by 4 bases and the J gene end by 0 bases; junction bases not matched to a gene: 9. Per germline, CDR1 SEHNR and CDR2 FQNEAQ (reference sequence). The CDR3 protein is CASSWRQGGDMNTEAFF. CDR3 coding DNA: TGTGCCAGCAGCTGGAGACAGGGGGGAGACATGAACACTGAAGCTTTCTTT.